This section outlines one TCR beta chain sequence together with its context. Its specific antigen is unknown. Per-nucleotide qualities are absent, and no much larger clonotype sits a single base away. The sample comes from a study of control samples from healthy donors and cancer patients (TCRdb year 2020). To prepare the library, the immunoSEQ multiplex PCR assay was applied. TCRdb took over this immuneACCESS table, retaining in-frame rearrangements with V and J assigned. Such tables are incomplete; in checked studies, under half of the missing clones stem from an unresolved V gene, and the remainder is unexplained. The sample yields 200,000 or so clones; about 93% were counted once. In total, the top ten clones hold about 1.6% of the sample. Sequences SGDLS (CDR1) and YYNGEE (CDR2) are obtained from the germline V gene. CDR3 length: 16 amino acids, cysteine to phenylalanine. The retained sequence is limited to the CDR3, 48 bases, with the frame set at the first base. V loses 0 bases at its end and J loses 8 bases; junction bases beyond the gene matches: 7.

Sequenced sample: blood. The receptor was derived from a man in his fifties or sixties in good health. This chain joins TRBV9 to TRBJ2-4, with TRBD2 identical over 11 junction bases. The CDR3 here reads CASSVAPSGGSDIQYF. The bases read TGTGCCAGCAGCGTAGCTCCTAGCGGGGGGAGTGACATTCAGTACTTC.